Listed here are 15 T cell receptor beta chains from one sample, sequenced in a study of technical replicates of blood from several donors. Profiling relied on immunoSEQ multiplex PCR, and the TCRdb table lists in-frame clones only, not all of them. The table has 73,000 or so clones, about 91% seen once. Sequenced sample: T cells isolated from PBMCs. Every receptor here comes from a human donor in good health.

This chain uses TRBV28 with TRBJ2-7, with 7 bases aligning to TRBD2. CDR3 length: 13 amino acids. V lost 6 bases to trimming and J lost 11 bases; unmatched junction nucleotides: 13. Germline V gene data show CDR1 as MDHEN and CDR2 as SYDVKM. The CDR3 DNA follows: TGTGCCAGCAGGGGCAGTAGCGGGCTGAGTGAGTACTTC. Its protein product is CASRGSSGLSEYF.

This chain uses TRBV5-1 with TRBJ2-1, with D perhaps matching TRBD1 (5 bases). Germline CDR1 is SGHRS and CDR2 is YFSETQ. The germline V and J ends were trimmed by 4 bases and 6 bases, with 14 bases remaining between them. This CDR3 is 14 amino acids long. The CDR3 DNA reads TGCGCCAGCAGCGCGCATGCCCAGGGCAATGAGCAGTTCTTC. This sequence encodes CASSAHAQGNEQFF.

This chain connects TRBV28 to TRBJ2-7, with 11 bases identical to TRBD2. V lost 6 bases, J lost 3 bases, and 7 bases stayed unmatched. The CDR3 covers 15 residues. Germline V gene lookup returns CDR1 MDHEN and CDR2 SYDVKM. CDR3 residues: CASSRSGTSGYEQYF. The CDR3 nucleotides read TGTGCCAGCAGCAGGTCCGGGACTAGCGGCTACGAGCAGTACTTC.

The rearrangement joins TRBV6-1 to TRBJ2-3, with TRBD2 identical over 10 bases. The ends lost 2 bases at V and 2 bases at J; junction bases unmatched: 4. This CDR3 region has 16 residues. Germline values: CDR1 MNHNS, CDR2 SASEGT. The CDR3 protein is CASSEFSGRLTDTQYF. The CDR3 bases are TGTGCCAGCAGTGAATTTAGCGGGAGGCTCACAGATACGCAGTATTTT.

The genes are TRBV5-4 and TRBJ1-1; 7 bases map to TRBD1. Germline CDR1 reads SGHNT; CDR2 reads YYREEE (reference sequence). The trim removed 4 bases at V and 5 bases at J, leaving 5 bases unmatched. This CDR3 has 13 residues. The chain's CDR3 is CASSPGGLTEAFF. CDR3 in DNA: TGTGCCAGCAGCCCAGGGGGTTTGACTGAAGCTTTCTTT.

This clone was seen a handful of times. V is TRBV7-9 and J is TRBJ1-6, with 10 bases matching TRBD1. J lost 7 bases, V lost 5 bases, and 8 bases had no gene match. The CDR3 length is 16 residues. Germline V gene sequence: CDR1 SEHNR, CDR2 FQNEAQ (reference sequence). The CDR3 loop is CASSEGTGATNSPLHF. The DNA for the CDR3 is TGTGCCAGCAGCGAGGGGACAGGGGCGACAAATTCACCCCTCCACTTT.

This clone occurred once. In DNA form, the CDR3 reads TGTGCCAGCTCACCACCCATCAGCCTCTCGGAGGTCTTGTACGAGCAGTACTTC. Amino acids: CASSPPISLSEVLYEQYF. V gene TRBV18 combines with J gene TRBJ2-7, with D perhaps TRBD2 (5 bases). Trimming cost V 0 bases and J 4 bases, with 22 bases left between them. CDR1 KGHSH and CDR2 LQKENI come from the germline V gene. CDR3 size: 18 residues.

The rearrangement uses TRBV19 and TRBJ1-4, with 7 nucleotides matching TRBD1. Germline V gene sequence: CDR1 LNHDA, CDR2 SQIVND (reference sequence). The J segment lost 10 bases and the V segment lost 9 bases, leaving 11 bases of the junction unmatched. CDR3 length: 13 residues. In DNA, the CDR3 is TGTGCCAGCACTACAGGGGACGAGGTAAAACTGTTTTTT. Translated: CASTTGDEVKLFF.

In DNA, the CDR3 is TGCACCAGCAGCCAAGATATTCGGAGACAGGGGCACGAGCAGTACTTC. Amino acid sequence: CTSSQDIRRQGHEQYF. V gene TRBV1 combines with J gene TRBJ2-7; the table's TRBD1 call for D was not verified on the DNA. TRBV1 is classified as a pseudogene. The CDR3 extends over 16 amino acids.

CDR3 DNA: TGTGCCAGCAGCTTACCCTCGCAGTCGCTTTGGGAGCAGTACTTC. It encodes CASSLPSQSLWEQYF. The genes are TRBV7-2 and TRBJ2-7; D unclear. V was cut by 2 bases and J by 7 bases, with 18 bases left in between. The germline V gene has CDR1 SGHTA and CDR2 FQGNSA. The CDR3 loop spans 15 amino acids.

The chain carries TRBV7-9 and TRBJ2-7; 10 nucleotides line up with TRBD1. Germline V CDR1 and CDR2: SEHNR, FQNEAQ (reference sequence). The CDR3 spans 16 residues. Trimming took 5 bases from V and 1 from J; bases not matched to a gene: 8. DNA for the CDR3: TGTGCCAGCAGCCCGAGACAGGGGGCGCGTTCCTACGAGCAGTACTTC. As protein: CASSPRQGARSYEQYF. The entire variable domain, with the rest obtained from reference TRBV7-9 and TRBJ2-7, is as follows: DTGVSQNPRHKITKRGQNVTFRCDPISEHNRLYWYRQTLGQGPEFLTYFQNEAQLEKSRLLSDRFSAERPKGSFSTLEIQRTEQGDSAMYLCASSPRQGARSYEQYFGPGTRLTVT.

The V gene is TRBV13, the J gene TRBJ2-5; 8 bases fit TRBD2. V lost 4 bases and J lost 5; bases outside the gene matches: 9. Germline CDR1 is PRHDT and CDR2 is FYEKMQ (reference sequence). The CDR3 is 15 amino acids. The CDR3, as DNA: TGTGCCAGCAGCTCCAGCGGGAGTGGGGAGGAGACCCAGTACTTC. It is translated as CASSSSGSGEETQYF.

The rearrangement joins TRBV7-9 to TRBJ1-2; TRBD1 is a possible D gene (5 bases). The CDR3 totals 13 residues. Trimming shortened V by 5 bases and J by 7 bases, and 14 bases separated the two germline ends. CDR1 SEHNR and CDR2 FQNEAQ come from the germline V gene (reference sequence). CDR3 loop: CASSPTGGRGYTF. Here the CDR3 DNA reads TGTGCCAGCAGCCCAACGGGGGGTCGTGGCTACACCTTC.

The CDR3 loop reads CASTGTGSNYGYTF. The DNA of the CDR3 is TGTGCCAGCACCGGGACAGGGAGTAACTATGGCTACACCTTC. This chain uses TRBV6-5 with TRBJ1-2; 9 bases align to TRBD1. The J segment lost 1 base and the V segment lost 7 bases, leaving 4 bases of the junction unmatched. Germline lookup yields CDR1 MNHEY and CDR2 SVGAGI. The CDR3 length is 14 residues.

V and J are TRBV5-4 and TRBJ2-7; D not certain. CDR3 size: 14 residues. The V gene's germline CDR1 is SGHNT and CDR2 YYREEE (reference sequence). Between the trimmed V and J ends, which lost 2 bases and 2 bases, there was a span of 11 bases. Here the CDR3 reads CASSFDTQTYEQYF. Here the CDR3 DNA reads TGTGCCAGCAGCTTCGACACTCAAACCTACGAGCAGTACTTC.